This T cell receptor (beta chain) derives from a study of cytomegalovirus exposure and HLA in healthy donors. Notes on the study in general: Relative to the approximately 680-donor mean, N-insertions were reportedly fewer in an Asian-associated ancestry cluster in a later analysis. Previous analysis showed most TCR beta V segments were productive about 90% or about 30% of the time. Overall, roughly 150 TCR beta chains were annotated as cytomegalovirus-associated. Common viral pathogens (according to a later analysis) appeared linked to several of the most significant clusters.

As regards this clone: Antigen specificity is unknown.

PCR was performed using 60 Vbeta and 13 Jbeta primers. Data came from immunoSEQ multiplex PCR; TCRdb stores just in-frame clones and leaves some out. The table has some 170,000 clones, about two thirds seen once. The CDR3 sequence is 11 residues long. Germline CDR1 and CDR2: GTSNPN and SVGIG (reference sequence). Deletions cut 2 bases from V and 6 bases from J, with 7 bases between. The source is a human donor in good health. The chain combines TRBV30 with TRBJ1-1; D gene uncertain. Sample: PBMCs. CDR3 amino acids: CAWSIEAEAFF. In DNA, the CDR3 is TGTGCCTGGAGTATAGAGGCTGAAGCTTTCTTT. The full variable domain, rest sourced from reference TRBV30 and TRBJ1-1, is SQTIHQWPATLVQPVGSPLSLECTVEGTSNPNLYWYRQAAGRGLQLLFYSVGIGQISSEVPQNLSASRPQDRQFILSSKKLLLSDSGFYLCAWSIEAEAFFGQGTRLTVV.